The next 5 T cell receptor beta chains were all read from a single sample in a study of blood T cell repertoires in COVID-19. Data came from immunoSEQ multiplex PCR; TCRdb stores just in-frame clones and leaves some out. The data hold about 170,000 clones, with 80% to 90% observed a single time. The sample taken for sequencing was peripheral blood. The source is a woman aged 55-69 years with COVID-19, enrolled during active disease.

The V call is TRBV4-1, the J call TRBJ1-1; D is ambiguous. Looked up from germline, CDR1 is MGHRA and CDR2 is YSYEKL. There are 14 residues in the CDR3. Trimming removed 6 bases at V and 0 bases at J, with 11 bases between. CDR3 nucleotide sequence: TGCGCCAGCAGGGGTCTCACTATGAACACTGAAGCTTTCTTT. Its translation is CASRGLTMNTEAFF.

J is TRBJ1-4 and V is TRBV6-5; maybe TRBD1 (5 bases). V gave up 7 bases and J gave up 7 bases, with 13 bases separating them. Germline loops: CDR1 MNHEY, CDR2 SVGAGI. The CDR3 is 13 residues long. CDR3 DNA sequence: TGTGCCAGCAAGCGGGGGAATCTTGAAAAACTGTTTTTT. Translated: CASKRGNLEKLFF.

The rearrangement uses TRBV24-1 and TRBJ1-5; D call uncertain. This CDR3 spans 14 amino acids. V lost 6 bases, J lost 3 bases, and 11 bases lay in between. Looked up from germline, CDR1 is KGHDR and CDR2 is SFDVKD. In nucleotides, the CDR3 is TGTGCCACCAGTCACCCGGGTAACAATCAGCCCCAGCATTTT. Translation: CATSHPGNNQPQHF.

V gene TRBV7-9 combines with J gene TRBJ1-4; 8 bases fit TRBD1. Germline V gene lookup returns CDR1 SEHNR and CDR2 FQNEAQ (reference sequence). The CDR3 sequence is 15 residues long. The J segment lost 8 bases and the V segment lost 5 bases, leaving 10 bases of the junction unmatched. The DNA of the CDR3 is TGTGCCAGCAGCCTTCCGACAGGGGTCAGAGAAAAACTGTTTTTT. Its protein is CASSLPTGVREKLFF. The variable domain in full, completed from reference TRBV7-9 and TRBJ1-4, reads DTGVSQNPRHKITKRGQNVTFRCDPISEHNRLYWYRQTLGQGPEFLTYFQNEAQLEKSRLLSDRFSAERPKGSFSTLEIQRTEQGDSAMYLCASSLPTGVREKLFFGSGTQLSVL.

The J gene is TRBJ2-2, the V gene TRBV11-3; a possible D gene is TRBD1 (5 bases). The CDR3 loop spans 14 amino acids. Germline values: CDR1 SGHNT, CDR2 YENEEA. The V and J ends lost 4 bases and 5 bases respectively, with 11 bases between them. The CDR3 DNA reads as TGTGCCAGCAGCTCCGAGGACAATACCGGGGAGCTGTTTTTT. It translates to CASSSEDNTGELFF.